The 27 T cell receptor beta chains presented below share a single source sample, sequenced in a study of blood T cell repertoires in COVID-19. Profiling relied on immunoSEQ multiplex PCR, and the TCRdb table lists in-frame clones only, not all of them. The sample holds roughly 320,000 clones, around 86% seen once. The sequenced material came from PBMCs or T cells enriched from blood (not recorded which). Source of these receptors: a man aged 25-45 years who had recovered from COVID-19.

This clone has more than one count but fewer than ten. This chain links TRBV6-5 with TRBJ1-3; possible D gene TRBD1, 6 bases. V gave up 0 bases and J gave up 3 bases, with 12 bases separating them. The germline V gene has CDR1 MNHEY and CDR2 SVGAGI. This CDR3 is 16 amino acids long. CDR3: CASSYSMAGVGNTIYF. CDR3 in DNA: TGTGCCAGCAGTTACTCGATGGCAGGGGTTGGAAACACCATATATTTT.

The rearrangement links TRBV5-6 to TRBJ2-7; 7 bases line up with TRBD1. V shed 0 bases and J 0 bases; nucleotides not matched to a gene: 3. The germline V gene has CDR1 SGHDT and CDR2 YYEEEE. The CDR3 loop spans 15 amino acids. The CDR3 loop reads CASSLAGTVSYEQYF. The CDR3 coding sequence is TGTGCCAGCAGCTTGGCCGGGACAGTCTCCTACGAGCAGTACTTC.

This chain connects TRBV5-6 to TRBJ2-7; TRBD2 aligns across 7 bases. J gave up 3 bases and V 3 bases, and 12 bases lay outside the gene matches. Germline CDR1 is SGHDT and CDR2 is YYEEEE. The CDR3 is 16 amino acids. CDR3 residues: CASSSEGGSGVYEQYF. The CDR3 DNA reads TGTGCCAGCAGCTCCGAGGGCGGGAGTGGAGTCTACGAGCAGTACTTC.

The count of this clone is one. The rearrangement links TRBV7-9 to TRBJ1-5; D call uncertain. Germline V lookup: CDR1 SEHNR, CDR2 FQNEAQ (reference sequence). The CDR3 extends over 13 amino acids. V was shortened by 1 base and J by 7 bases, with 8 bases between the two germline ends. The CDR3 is CASSLEPGQPQHF. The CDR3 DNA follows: TGTGCCAGCAGCTTAGAACCGGGGCAGCCCCAGCATTTT.

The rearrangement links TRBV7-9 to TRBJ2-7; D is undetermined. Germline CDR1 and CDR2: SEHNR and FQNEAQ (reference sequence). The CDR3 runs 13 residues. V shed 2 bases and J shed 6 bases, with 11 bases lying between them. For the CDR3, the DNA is TGTGCCAGCAGCTTACAGGCCCCCAGCGAGCAGTACTTC. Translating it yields CASSLQAPSEQYF.

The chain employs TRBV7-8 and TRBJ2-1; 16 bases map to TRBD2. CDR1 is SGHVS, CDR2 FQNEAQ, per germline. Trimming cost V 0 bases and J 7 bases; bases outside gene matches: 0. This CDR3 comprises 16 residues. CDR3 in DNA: TGTGCCAGCAGCTTAGCGGGACTAGCGGGGGGGAATGAGCAGTTCTTC. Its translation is CASSLAGLAGGNEQFF. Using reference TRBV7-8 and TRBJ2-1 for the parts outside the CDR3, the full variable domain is GAGVSQSPRYKVAKRGQDVALRCDPISGHVSLFWYQQALGQGPEFLTYFQNEAQLDKSGLPSDRFFAERPEGSVSTLKIQRTQQEDSAVYLCASSLAGLAGGNEQFFGPGTRLTVL.

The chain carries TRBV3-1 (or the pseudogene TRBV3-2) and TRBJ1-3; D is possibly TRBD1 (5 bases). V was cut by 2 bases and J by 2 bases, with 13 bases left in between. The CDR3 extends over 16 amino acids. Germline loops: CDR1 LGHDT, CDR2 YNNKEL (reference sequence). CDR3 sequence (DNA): TGTGCCAGCAGCCAACTCCGGGCAGGGACTGGAAACACCATATATTTT. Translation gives CASSQLRAGTGNTIYF.

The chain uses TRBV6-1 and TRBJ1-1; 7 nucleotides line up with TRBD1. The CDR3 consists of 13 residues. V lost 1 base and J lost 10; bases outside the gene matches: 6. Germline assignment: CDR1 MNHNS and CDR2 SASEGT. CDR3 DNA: TGTGCCAGCAGTGAAGGGGACAGTCGCCGAGCTTTCTTT. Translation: CASSEGDSRRAFF.

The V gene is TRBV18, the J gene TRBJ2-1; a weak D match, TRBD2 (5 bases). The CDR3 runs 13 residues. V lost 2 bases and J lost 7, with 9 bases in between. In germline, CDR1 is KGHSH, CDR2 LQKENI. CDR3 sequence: CASSPLTGNEQFF. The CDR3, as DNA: TGTGCCAGCTCACCATTGACGGGGAATGAGCAGTTCTTC.

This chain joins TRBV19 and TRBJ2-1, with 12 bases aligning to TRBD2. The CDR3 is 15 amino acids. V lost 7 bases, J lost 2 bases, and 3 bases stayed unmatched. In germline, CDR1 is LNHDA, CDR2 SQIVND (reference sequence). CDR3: CASNPSGRAYNEQFF. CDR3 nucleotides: TGTGCCAGTAACCCTAGCGGGAGGGCCTACAATGAGCAGTTCTTC. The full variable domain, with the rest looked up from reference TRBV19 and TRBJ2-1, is DGGITQSPKYLFRKEGQNVTLSCEQNLNHDAMYWYRQDPGQGLRLIYYSQIVNDFQKGDIAEGYSVSREKKESFPLTVTSAQKNPTAFYLCASNPSGRAYNEQFFGPGTRLTVL.

CDR3 nucleotide sequence: TGTGCCACCAGCAGAGTGACGGAGGGTGTGTATGGCTACACCTTC. It codes for CATSRVTEGVYGYTF. The V gene is TRBV15, the J gene TRBJ1-2; D unresolved. Germline V gives CDR1 LNHNV, CDR2 YYDKDF (reference sequence). The V end was cut by 1 base, the J end by 5 bases, with 14 bases between. The CDR3 spans 15 residues.

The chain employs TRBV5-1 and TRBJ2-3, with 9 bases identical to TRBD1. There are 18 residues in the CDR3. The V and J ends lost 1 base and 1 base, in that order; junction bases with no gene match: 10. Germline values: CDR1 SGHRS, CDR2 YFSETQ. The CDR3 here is CASSLTGGGTTGTDTQYF. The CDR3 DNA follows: TGCGCCAGCAGCTTGACAGGGGGCGGTACAACTGGCACAGATACGCAGTATTTT.

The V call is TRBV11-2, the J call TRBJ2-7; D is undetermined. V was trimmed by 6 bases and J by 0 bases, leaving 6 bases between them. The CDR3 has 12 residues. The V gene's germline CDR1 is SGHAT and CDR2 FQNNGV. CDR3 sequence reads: CASSYSSYEQYF. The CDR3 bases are TGTGCCAGCAGTTACAGCTCCTACGAGCAGTACTTC.

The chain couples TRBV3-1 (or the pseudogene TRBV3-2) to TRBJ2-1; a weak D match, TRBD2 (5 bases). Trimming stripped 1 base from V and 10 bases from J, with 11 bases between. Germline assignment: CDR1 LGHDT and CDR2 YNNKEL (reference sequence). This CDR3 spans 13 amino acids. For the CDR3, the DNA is TGTGCCAGCAGCCAAGTCAACCGGGGAGAGCAGTTCTTC. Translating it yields CASSQVNRGEQFF.

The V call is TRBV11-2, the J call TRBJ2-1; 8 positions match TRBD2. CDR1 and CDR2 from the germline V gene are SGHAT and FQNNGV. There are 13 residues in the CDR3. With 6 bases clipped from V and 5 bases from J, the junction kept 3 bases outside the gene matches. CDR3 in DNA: TGTGCCAGCAGATCTAGCGGGCACAATGAGCAGTTCTTC. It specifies CASRSSGHNEQFF.

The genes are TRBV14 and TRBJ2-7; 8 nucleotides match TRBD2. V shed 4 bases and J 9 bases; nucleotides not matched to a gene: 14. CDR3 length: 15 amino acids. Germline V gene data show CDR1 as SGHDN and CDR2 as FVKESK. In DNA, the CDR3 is TGTGCCAGCAGCCCAAGCTCAGGAGCGGGAGACCGGCAGTACTTC. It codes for CASSPSSGAGDRQYF.

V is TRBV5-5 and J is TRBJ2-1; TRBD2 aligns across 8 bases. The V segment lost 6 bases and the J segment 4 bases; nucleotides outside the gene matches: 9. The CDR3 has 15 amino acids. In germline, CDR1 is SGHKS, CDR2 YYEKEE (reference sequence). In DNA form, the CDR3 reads TGTGCCAGCACCTTTGATAGCGGGGCTTACAATGAGCAGTTCTTC. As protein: CASTFDSGAYNEQFF.

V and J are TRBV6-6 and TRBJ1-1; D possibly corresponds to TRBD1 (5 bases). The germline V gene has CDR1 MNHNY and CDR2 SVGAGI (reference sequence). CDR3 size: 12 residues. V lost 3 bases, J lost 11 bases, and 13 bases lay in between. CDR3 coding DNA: TGTGCCAGCAGTTATTCCACAGGAGGGGCTTTCTTT. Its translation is CASSYSTGGAFF.

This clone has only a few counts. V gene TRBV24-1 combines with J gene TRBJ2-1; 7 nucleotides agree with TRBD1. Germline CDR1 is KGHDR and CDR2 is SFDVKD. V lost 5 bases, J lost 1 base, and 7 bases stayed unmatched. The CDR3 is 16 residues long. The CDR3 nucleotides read TGTGCCACCAGTGGTGGGGACAGCCTTTCCTACAATGAGCAGTTCTTC. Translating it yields CATSGGDSLSYNEQFF.

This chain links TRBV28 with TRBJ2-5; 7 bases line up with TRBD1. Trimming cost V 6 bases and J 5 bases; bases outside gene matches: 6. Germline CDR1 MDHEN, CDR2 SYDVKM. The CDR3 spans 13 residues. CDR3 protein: CASRATGVETQYF. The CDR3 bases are TGTGCCAGCAGGGCAACAGGGGTCGAGACCCAGTACTTC.

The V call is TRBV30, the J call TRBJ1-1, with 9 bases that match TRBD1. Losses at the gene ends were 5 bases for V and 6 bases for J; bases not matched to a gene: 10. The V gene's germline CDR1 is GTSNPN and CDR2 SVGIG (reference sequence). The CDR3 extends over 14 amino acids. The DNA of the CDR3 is TGTGCCTGGTGGACAGGGGATCGGGCCCCTGAAGCTTTCTTT. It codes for CAWWTGDRAPEAFF.

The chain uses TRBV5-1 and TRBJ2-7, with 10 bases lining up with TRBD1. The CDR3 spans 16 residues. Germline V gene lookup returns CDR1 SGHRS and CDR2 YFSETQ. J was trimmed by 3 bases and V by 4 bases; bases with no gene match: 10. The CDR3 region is CASSLLAGTGVYEQYF. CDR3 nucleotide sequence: TGCGCCAGCAGCCTTTTGGCCGGGACAGGGGTCTACGAGCAGTACTTC.

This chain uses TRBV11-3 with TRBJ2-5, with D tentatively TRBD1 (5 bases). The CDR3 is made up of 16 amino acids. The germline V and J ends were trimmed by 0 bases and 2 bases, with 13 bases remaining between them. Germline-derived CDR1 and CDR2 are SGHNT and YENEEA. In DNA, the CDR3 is TGTGCCAGCAGCTTAGATAACGACAGACCTCAAGAGACCCAGTACTTC. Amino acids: CASSLDNDRPQETQYF.

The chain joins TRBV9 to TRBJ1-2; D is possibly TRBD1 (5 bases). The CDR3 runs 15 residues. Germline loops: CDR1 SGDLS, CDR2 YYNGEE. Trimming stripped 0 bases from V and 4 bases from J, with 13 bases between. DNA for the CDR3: TGTGCCAGCAGCGTAGCGTCAGGGCCGGCCTATGGCTACACCTTC. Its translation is CASSVASGPAYGYTF.

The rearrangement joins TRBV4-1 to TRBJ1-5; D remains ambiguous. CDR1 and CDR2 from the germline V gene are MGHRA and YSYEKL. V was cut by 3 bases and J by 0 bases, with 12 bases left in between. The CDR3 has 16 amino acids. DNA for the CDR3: TGCGCCAGCAGCCAGTGGGGAGGGCCTAGCAATCAGCCCCAGCATTTT. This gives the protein CASSQWGGPSNQPQHF.

The CDR3 DNA follows: TGTGCCAGCAGCCAAGATAGGAGACAGGGAGGCGAAAAACTGTTTTTT. Translating gives CASSQDRRQGGEKLFF. The rearrangement joins TRBV3-1 (or the pseudogene TRBV3-2) to TRBJ1-4; the match to TRBD1 covers 7 bases. Trimming took 0 bases from V and 8 from J; bases not matched to a gene: 9. There are 16 residues in the CDR3. Germline V gene data show CDR1 as LGHDT and CDR2 as YNNKEL (reference sequence).

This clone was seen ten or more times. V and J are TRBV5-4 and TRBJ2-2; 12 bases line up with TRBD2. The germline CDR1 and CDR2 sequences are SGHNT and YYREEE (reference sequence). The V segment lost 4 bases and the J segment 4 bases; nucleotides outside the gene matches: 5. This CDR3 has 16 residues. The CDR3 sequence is CASSQLAGGPTGELFF. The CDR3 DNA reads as TGTGCCAGCAGCCAACTAGCGGGAGGACCCACCGGGGAGCTGTTTTTT.